This is a list of T cell receptor beta chains from one sample in a study of blood T cells in healthy people across ages. TCRdb redid the calling of the 5' RACE reads with MiXCR, one entry per CDR3 protein. The top ten clones hold around an eighth of a sample with 650,000 to 800,000 distinct CDR3 sequences, over 40% of them seen once. The sample consisted of blood. The source is a woman of 80 years or more in good health. Each CDR3 is given with its conserved first and last residue. Clone size, where shown, is once, few, many, or a class for clones that have expanded.

TRBV6-1	TRBJ1-2	-	CASQQRGANYGYTF
TRBV3-1	TRBJ2-7	many	CASSQVRLRDTISYEQYF
TRBV5-1	TRBJ1-2	many	CASSLEAAEGGYTF
TRBV5-1	TRBJ2-7	few	CASSSGGGKYEQYF
TRBV10-3	TRBJ1-6	many	CAISESASTGGSPLHF
TRBV29-1	TRBJ2-3	-	CSVGQGVSSDTQYF
TRBV12-3/TRBV12-4	TRBJ2-1	-	CASRQQSGRAYNEQFF
TRBV4-2	TRBJ2-3	-	CASSHPGGASTDTQYF
TRBV5-1	TRBJ2-7	-	CASSLLETYEQYF
TRBV7-2	TRBJ2-1	few	CASSLPGGVKQFF
TRBV6-6	TRBJ1-6	-	CASSERQGRSYNSPLHF
TRBV28	TRBJ2-7	few	CASTVPGQREQYF
TRBV12-3/TRBV12-4	TRBJ1-2	few	CASSLWGGQGLDGYTF
TRBV7-6	TRBJ2-1	few	CASSLVASGSEQFF
TRBV27	TRBJ2-1	many	CASSPYDGDNEQFF
TRBV7-8	TRBJ2-5	-	CASSLGRVEAQYF
TRBV28	-	-	CASSEFRGLAAYDEQYF
TRBV29-1	TRBJ2-3	-	CSVEGTSPRVDTQYF
TRBV12-5	TRBJ2-1	few	CASGSGRFYNEQFF
TRBV10-3	TRBJ2-3	-	CAISDTSGKGTDTQYF
TRBV5-4	TRBJ2-5	few	CASSPGTNQETQYF
TRBV14	TRBJ2-7	-	CASSQGQGSSYEQYF
TRBV12-3/TRBV12-4	TRBJ2-2	-	CASSFPLAVIGELFF
TRBV29-1	TRBJ2-1	many	CSVEDPARGYNEQFF
TRBV12-3/TRBV12-4	TRBJ2-3	-	CASRGLIATLTDTQYF
TRBV11-2	TRBJ2-5	once	CASSPFRGGHETQYF
TRBV5-1	TRBJ2-5	-	CASSLGRYETQYF
TRBV7-2	TRBJ2-3	-	CASSFGFLPDTQYF
TRBV12-3/TRBV12-4	TRBJ2-3	few	CASSLSPRPNERDTQYF
TRBV7-4	TRBJ1-5	many	CASSLVAGNQPQHF
TRBV7-9	TRBJ2-7	many	CASSSPLLVGPSGEREQYF
TRBV4-3	TRBJ2-4	-	CASSQESRARSQYF
TRBV9	TRBJ2-1	-	CASSGQAEGEQFF
TRBV7-8	TRBJ2-3	once	CASSFFRGAGRVTDTQYF
TRBV7-3	TRBJ2-1	-	CASSLDDYNEQFF
TRBV11-2	TRBJ2-4	few	CASSRSPGLGIQYF
TRBV7-8	TRBJ1-6	-	CASSSPPMRTANSPLHF
TRBV5-8	TRBJ2-3	-	CARLGDTQYF
TRBV20-1	TRBJ2-7	-	CSVLAGETYNEQYF
TRBV5-1	TRBJ2-1	few	CASSLLAGVPYNEQFF
TRBV5-5	TRBJ2-2	-	CASRPAAGTGELFF
TRBV3-1	TRBJ2-5	many	CASSQGRGSGGFQETQYF
TRBV15	TRBJ2-3	-	CATSGGQYTDTQYF
TRBV5-1	TRBJ2-4	-	CASRPTSGGQEAQYF
TRBV9	TRBJ2-2	-	CASSQGHRNTGELFF
TRBV6-5	TRBJ2-5	many	CASSYSMGQGQETQYF
TRBV6-4	TRBJ2-3	many	CASSEADGGDTQYF
TRBV7-2	TRBJ1-3	-	CASSLAPGRSGNTIYF
TRBV29-1	TRBJ2-5	-	CSINRLGGTQYF
TRBV20-1	TRBJ2-5	few	CSARGEGRGTIYNEQYF
TRBV6-5	TRBJ1-2	-	CASSPGTGFHGYTF
TRBV9	TRBJ1-1	few	CASSVGQGQTEAFF
TRBV7-2	TRBJ2-7	few	CASSSSAVLEQYF
TRBV5-1	TRBJ2-5	few	CASSLDSQNSYNEQYF
TRBV7-9	TRBJ1-1	few	CASSRRDSPFF
TRBV7-3	TRBJ1-2	many	CASSLTGDYGYTF
TRBV3-1	TRBJ2-1	-	CASSHRDFRQGEQFF
TRBV7-9	TRBJ2-5	few	CASSFGARWETQYF
TRBV14	TRBJ2-2	few	CASSPSGTHTGELFF